This T cell receptor beta chain was sequenced during a study of CD8+CD57+ T cells in acquired aplastic anemia. This clonotype was seen a handful of times. The template used for profiling TCR beta VDJ and CDR3 was genomic DNA. TCRdb independently ran MiXCR on the reads; one entry per CDR3 protein. This table has around 80,000 distinct CDR3 sequences, less than 85% appearing once. V shed 1 base, J shed 3 bases, and the junction held 9 bases outside the gene matches. Per germline, CDR1 DFQATT and CDR2 SNEGSKA (reference sequence). The CDR3 has 16 amino acids. CD8+CD57+ cell expansion, shown by flow cytometry, had occurred in the patients selected for sequencing. The study sampled blood from patients who had received no therapy.

This chain links TRBV20-1 with TRBJ2-7, with TRBD2 matching 10 bases. The TCR was taken from a human donor with aplastic anemia. Sequencing input: sorted CD4+, CD8+, or CD8+CD57+ T cells (not recorded which) from PBMCs. The CDR3 loop reads CSARGQGTSEYYEQYF. The CDR3 bases are TGCAGTGCTAGAGGACAGGGGACTAGCGAATACTACGAGCAGTACTTC.